These T cell receptor beta chains were read from a single sample in a study of blood T cell repertoires in COVID-19. Sequencing was performed with immunoSEQ multiplex PCR; in TCRdb, only in-frame clones are kept and a portion is missing. The repertoire consists of some 200,000 clones, with around 79% occurring once and the leading ten covering less than 30%. The sample taken for sequencing was peripheral blood. These receptor sequences come from a woman in her 70s with acute or convalescent COVID-19. Each CDR3 is given with its conserved first and last residue. D genes are given only for firm matches. Size is omitted from some rows. Given values are once, few, many or a class for expanded clones.

d_call	v_call	j_call	clone_size	cdr3_nt	cdr3_aa
.	TRBV5-6	TRBJ2-3	.	TGTGCCAGCAGCTGGGGAATTGGGGGGTATAGCACAGATACGCAGTATTTT	CASSWGIGGYSTDTQYF
.	TRBV6-6	TRBJ1-1	.	TGTGCCAGCAGTTACGCAGAAAGGAACACTGAAGCTTTCTTT	CASSYAERNTEAFF
TRBD1	TRBV18	TRBJ2-3	once	TGTGCCAGCTCACCGGGACAGGGAGGAGATACGCAGTATTTT	CASSPGQGGDTQYF
.	TRBV6-1	TRBJ1-2	.	TGTGCCAGCAGCCGAGGAGCCAGCTATGGCTACACCTTC	CASSRGASYGYTF
.	TRBV12-3/TRBV12-4	TRBJ1-6	.	TGTGCCAGCAGTGAGACAAGTTCACCCCTCCACTTT	CASSETSSPLHF
TRBD1	TRBV6-6	TRBJ2-6	.	TGTGCCATCAGTCGATCTCAAGCGGGACAGGGGGCAAGCTCTGGGGCCAACGTCCTGACTTTC	CAISRSQAGQGASSGANVLTF
.	TRBV9	TRBJ2-5	.	TGTGCCAGCAGCGCTAGCGGACAGGGTGAGACCCAGTACTTC	CASSASGQGETQYF
TRBD2	TRBV29-1	TRBJ2-1	.	TGCAGCGTTGATAGTCTAGCGGGAGGGCGGGGTGAGCAGTTCTTC	CSVDSLAGGRGEQFF
.	TRBV13	TRBJ1-6	.	TGTGCCAGCAGCGAACAGGGCTATAATTCACCCCTCCACTTT	CASSEQGYNSPLHF
TRBD2	TRBV5-4	TRBJ2-1	.	TGTGCCAGCAGCTTCCCTGTGGTAGCGGGAGAAGGCAATGAGCAGTTCTTC	CASSFPVVAGEGNEQFF
TRBD2	TRBV29-1	TRBJ2-1	.	TGCAGCGCCCGGCGGGAGGTCTACAATGAGCAGTTCTTC	CSARREVYNEQFF
.	TRBV13	TRBJ1-2	.	TGTGCCAGCAGCTTAGCTATCATCGGTTTCCGTGGCTACACCTTC	CASSLAIIGFRGYTF
.	TRBV7-6	TRBJ2-1	.	TGTGCCAGCAGCTTATTCAAGGGGAATGAGCAGTTCTTC	CASSLFKGNEQFF
TRBD2	TRBV2	TRBJ2-7	.	TGTGCCAGCGTCGGAGCGGGATATGACGAGCAGTACTTC	CASVGAGYDEQYF
TRBD1	TRBV4-2	TRBJ1-3	.	TGTGCCAGCAGCCAAGACAGGGGGGCTGGAAACACCATATATTTT	CASSQDRGAGNTIYF
.	TRBV5-1	TRBJ1-4	.	TGCGCCAGCAGCTTGGATAGCCCGACCTTTAATGAAAAACTGTTTTTT	CASSLDSPTFNEKLFF
TRBD2	TRBV30	TRBJ2-7	.	TGTGCCTGGAGTGCCTGGGCAGGGAGGGACGAGCAGTACTTC	CAWSAWAGRDEQYF
.	TRBV6-5	TRBJ1-1	.	TGTGCCAGCCAGAGCGTGAACACTGAAGCTTTCTTT	CASQSVNTEAFF
.	TRBV7-8	TRBJ2-1	.	TGTGCCAGCAGCTTAGGGCAGGACAGGGAGGGCAATGAGCAGTTCTTC	CASSLGQDREGNEQFF
TRBD1	TRBV5-6	TRBJ2-7	.	TGTGCCAGCAGCTTGTGGGCCGGGACAGCGTACTCCTACGAGCAGTACTTC	CASSLWAGTAYSYEQYF
.	TRBV2	TRBJ1-5	.	TGTGCCAGCAGTCGGGACACCAATCAGCCCCAGCATTTT	CASSRDTNQPQHF
TRBD2	TRBV5-6	TRBJ2-1	.	TGTGCCAGCAGCAAGACTAGCCTGGATGAGCAGTTCTTC	CASSKTSLDEQFF
.	TRBV3-1/TRBV3-2	TRBJ2-7	.	TGTGCCAGCAGCGTTCTTTTGTCCTACGAGCAGTACTTC	CASSVLLSYEQYF
TRBD2	TRBV29-1	TRBJ2-1	.	TGCAGCGCTCGGACTAGCGGGAGTACGGGTGAGCAGTTCTTC	CSARTSGSTGEQFF
.	TRBV5-1	TRBJ2-2	.	TGCGCCAGCAGCTTTGGAGGGACCCACACCGGGGAGCTGTTTTTT	CASSFGGTHTGELFF
TRBD2	TRBV7-6	TRBJ2-1	.	TGTGCCAACAGCCCAACTAGCGGGAGGTCACATGAGCAGTTCTTC	CANSPTSGRSHEQFF
.	TRBV5-8	TRBJ2-7	.	TGTGCCAGCAGCTTGTCCAGGGGAATTGCCTACGAGCAGTACTTC	CASSLSRGIAYEQYF
.	TRBV5-1	TRBJ2-1	.	TGCGCCAGCAGCCCAGCGGTCGGGCCCGGGGATGAGCAGTTCTTC	CASSPAVGPGDEQFF
TRBD2	TRBV15	TRBJ2-1	.	TGTGCCACCAGCAGAGATATTCCGGGAGGGTCCTCCTACAATGAGCAGTTCTTC	CATSRDIPGGSSYNEQFF
TRBD1	TRBV3-1/TRBV3-2	TRBJ2-5	.	TGTGCCAGCACAAGGGGGCGGACAGGAGAGACCCAGTACTTC	CASTRGRTGETQYF
TRBD1	TRBV9	TRBJ1-2	once	TGTGCCAGCAGCGTAGGAAGGGGGCAGGAGGGCTACACCTTC	CASSVGRGQEGYTF
TRBD2	TRBV6-5	TRBJ2-3	.	TGTGCCAGCAGTTACTCCGCTAGCGGGACGACAGATACGCAGTATTTT	CASSYSASGTTDTQYF
TRBD2	TRBV5-4	TRBJ2-1	.	TGTGCCAGCAGCTTGCTAGCGGGAGGGTCAAATGAGCAGTTCTTC	CASSLLAGGSNEQFF
.	TRBV7-9	TRBJ2-5	.	TGTGCCAGCAGCTCTATACAATGGGGAGCCAAAGAGACCCAGTACTTC	CASSSIQWGAKETQYF
.	TRBV5-1	TRBJ2-6	.	TGCGCCAGCAGCTTGGGAATCCAGGGCGGGGCCAACGTCCTGACTTTC	CASSLGIQGGANVLTF
TRBD2	TRBV7-3	TRBJ2-7	once	TGTGCCAGCAGCTCTGACGGGGGACTAGCGGGTGAGCAGTACTTC	CASSSDGGLAGEQYF
.	TRBV5-4	TRBJ2-1	.	TGTGCCAGCAGCCCTTTAGGGGGATTCAGCAATGAGCAGTTCTTC	CASSPLGGFSNEQFF
TRBD1	TRBV19	TRBJ1-4	.	TGTGCCAGTAGTATGGGGCAGGGGGAAGGAAAACTGTTTTTT	CASSMGQGEGKLFF
TRBD1	TRBV5-5	TRBJ1-5	.	TGTGCCAGCAGCTTGGTTACTCCAGGGGGACGCAATCAGCCCCAGCATTTT	CASSLVTPGGRNQPQHF
.	TRBV25-1	TRBJ1-2	once	TGTGCCAGCAGTGACGTTGGGGCTGGCTACACCTTC	CASSDVGAGYTF
.	TRBV9	TRBJ2-1	.	TGTGCCAGCAGCCCGTCCCCGGTGAATGAGCAGTTCTTC	CASSPSPVNEQFF
TRBD2	TRBV5-1	TRBJ2-1	.	TGCGCCAGCAACCCGTTCGCGGGAGGGCCTGCCGAGCAGTTCTTC	CASNPFAGGPAEQFF